The entry that follows covers one T cell receptor (beta chain) sequence. The target antigen is unknown. The sample is drawn from a study of cytomegalovirus exposure and HLA in healthy donors. The study, taken as a whole, reports: Altogether, 164 TCR beta chains were recorded as cytomegalovirus-associated. Confirmation in vitro established that a few CMV-associated chains were specific for CMV antigens. Association of a missense DCLRE1C variant with TCR beta V- and J-gene trimming was reported in a later analysis.

Vbeta (60) and Jbeta (13) primers were used in the PCR. Sequenced by immunoSEQ multiplex PCR; TCRdb stores in-frame clones only, minus some. The sample shows roughly 140,000 clones, approximately 80% of them seen only once. The CDR3 consists of 13 residues. Trimming left V 0 bases short and J 5 bases short, with 8 bases between. Germline loops: CDR1 SGDLS, CDR2 YYNGEE. This TCR derives from a boy younger than 10 in good health and CMV-seronegative. Sequencing input: PBMCs. The V and J genes are TRBV9 and TRBJ1-1, with unresolved D. The CDR3 region has the DNA TGTGCCAGCAGCGTAGCCCCAGTGACTGAAGCTTTCTTT. This translates into CASSVAPVTEAFF.